Listed below are T cell receptor beta chains from one sample, sequenced in a study of T-cell memory formation after mild COVID-19. TCRdb fed the 5' RACE reads into MiXCR, producing one record per CDR3 protein. This sample has around 250,000 distinct CDR3 sequences, with 7.5% to 10% found just once. The sequenced sample consisted of PBMCs or a T cell subset sorted from them (not recorded which). The receptors were sampled from a young man who had mild COVID-19 (a few samples of this study predate the infection). Cell type and time point are not known. Each CDR3 is given with its conserved first and last residue. Each record gives: V gene, clone size, J gene, D gene, CDR3 protein, CDR3 DNA. The D gene is left open where the match is weak. Expanded clones get a size class; other rows say once, few or many, or leave the size out.

TRBV3-1	NA	TRBJ1-1	TRBD1	CASRRTGKNTEAFF	TGTGCCAGCAGGCGGACAGGAAAGAACACTGAAGCTTTCTTT
TRBV6-5	NA	TRBJ1-1	TRBD1	CASRLGFQGAVEAFF	TGTGCCAGCAGGCTTGGGTTTCAGGGGGCCGTTGAAGCTTTCTTT
TRBV20-1	NA	TRBJ1-5	NA	CSARDPNSNQPQHF	TGCAGTGCTAGAGATCCTAATAGCAATCAGCCCCAGCATTTT
TRBV20-1	NA	TRBJ2-1	TRBD2	CSANSGGSYNEQFF	TGCAGTGCCAATAGCGGGGGTTCCTACAATGAGCAGTTCTTC
TRBV7-3	few	TRBJ2-3	NA	CASSLTSGHDTQYF	TGTGCCAGCAGCTTAACCTCTGGACATGATACGCAGTATTTT
TRBV20-1	NA	TRBJ2-1	TRBD2	CSARTSSSSYNEQFF	TGCAGTGCTAGGACTAGCTCTAGCTCCTACAATGAGCAGTTCTTC
TRBV12-3/TRBV12-4	NA	TRBJ2-3	NA	CASRRAGYTDTQYF	TGTGCCAGCAGAAGGGCAGGGTACACAGATACGCAGTATTTT
TRBV7-2	NA	TRBJ2-1	TRBD2	CASSPDLAGGLSYNEQFF	TGTGCCAGCAGCCCTGACTTAGCGGGGGGACTCTCCTACAATGAGCAGTTCTTC
TRBV7-2	few	TRBJ2-5	NA	CASSFGGPGETQYF	TGTGCCAGCAGCTTTGGGGGGCCGGGGGAGACCCAGTACTTC
TRBV27	few	TRBJ1-5	TRBD1	CASSLSVTGGNQPQHF	TGTGCCAGCAGTTTATCTGTGACAGGGGGCAATCAGCCCCAGCATTTT
TRBV5-1	many	TRBJ2-5	TRBD1	CASSLEGGETQYF	TGCGCCAGCAGCTTGGAAGGGGGCGAGACCCAGTACTTC
TRBV6-6	NA	TRBJ1-5	NA	CASSLDRNSNQPQHF	TGTGCCAGCAGCCTTGACAGGAATAGCAATCAGCCCCAGCATTTT
TRBV7-9	NA	TRBJ1-4	NA	CASSLTLNEKLFF	TGTGCCAGCAGCTTAACCCTTAATGAAAAACTGTTTTTT
TRBV14	NA	TRBJ2-3	NA	CASSITRRPSTDTQYF	TGTGCCAGCAGCATTACACGGCGGCCTAGCACAGATACGCAGTATTTT
TRBV7-2	many	TRBJ2-7	NA	CASSFGPIDEQYF	TGTGCCAGCAGCTTCGGACCGATAGACGAGCAGTACTTC
TRBV9	few	TRBJ2-5	NA	CASSPGTTETQYF	TGTGCCAGCAGTCCCGGGACCACGGAGACCCAGTACTTC
TRBV4-3	few	TRBJ2-3	NA	CASSQDMGAVAQYF	TGCGCCAGCAGCCAAGATATGGGGGCAGTAGCGCAGTATTTT
TRBV4-2	few	TRBJ2-3	TRBD2	CASSQGTSGGPVGTDTQYF	TGTGCCAGCAGCCAAGGAACTAGCGGGGGGCCGGTTGGTACAGATACGCAGTATTTT
TRBV7-2	NA	TRBJ2-3	TRBD2	CASSPRGGGASTDTQYF	TGTGCCAGCAGCCCCCGGGGCGGGGGGGCGAGCACAGATACGCAGTATTTT